This TCR beta chain derives from a study of regulatory T cells in long-lasting Graves disease. Assembly of TCR beta libraries relied on iRepertoire HTBI primers together with Arm-PCR of CDR3 regions. MiXCR was run by TCRdb on the multiplex PCR reads, yielding one entry per CDR3 protein. The sample consists of about 470,000 distinct CDR3 sequences, less than 25% of them appearing once. This clonotype was picked up many times. Time point denoted: persistent/refractory GD, antithyroid drugs over 5 years with positive TRAb. Following extraction of RNA from PBMCs, that RNA was used to make the TCR library. This CDR3 is 14 amino acids long. V was trimmed by 1 base and J by 4 bases, leaving 7 bases between them. Germline V gives CDR1 LGHDT, CDR2 YNNKEL (reference sequence).

This TCR was sampled from a female donor with Graves disease. The input for sequencing was peripheral blood mononuclear cells (PBMCs), taken when the disease was refractory, from a patient treated with antithyroid drugs. The chain couples TRBV3-1 to TRBJ2-2, with no clear D. The CDR3 here is CASSQARGTGELFF. CDR3 sequence (DNA): TGTGCCAGCAGCCAAGCTAGAGGCACCGGGGAGCTGTTTTTT.